A single sample gave rise to the 15 T cell receptor beta chains below, sequenced in a study of OX40 agonist ivuxolimab in advanced cancers. Sequenced by immunoSEQ multiplex PCR; TCRdb stores in-frame clones only, minus some. The table includes 69,000 or so clones, 85% detected once. The material was CD4+ or CD8+ T cells sorted from blood, obtained in a trial of the OX40 agonist ivuxolimab. These receptors all stem from an adult with an advanced solid tumor such as melanoma, head and neck, liver or kidney cancer.

This sequence joins TRBV7-3 and TRBJ1-1; D is unresolved. The germline CDR1 and CDR2 sequences are SGHTA and FQGTGA. The CDR3 is 14 amino acids. V was clipped by 2 bases and J by 1 base, with 8 bases between them. As DNA, the CDR3 is TGTGCCAGCAGCTTAGGTGGACCGAACACTGAAGCTTTCTTT. Encoded protein: CASSLGGPNTEAFF.

A few counts support this clone. The chain combines TRBV15 with TRBJ2-3; 10 nucleotides agree with TRBD2. This CDR3 has 14 residues. CDR1 LNHNV and CDR2 YYDKDF come from the germline V gene (reference sequence). V lost 8 bases to trimming and J lost 5 bases; unmatched junction nucleotides: 7. For the CDR3, the DNA is TGTGCCACCCACGAGAGACTAGCGGGAGATACGCAGTATTTT. Amino acids: CATHERLAGDTQYF.

This clone was found many times. The chain carries TRBV2 and TRBJ1-1; D not resolved. Trimming removed 6 bases from V and 7 bases from J, with 9 bases in between. In germline, CDR1 is SNHLY, CDR2 FYNNEI. The CDR3 is made up of 11 amino acids. The CDR3 reads CASSYSGEAFF. In DNA form, the CDR3 reads TGTGCCAGCAGCTATTCGGGTGAAGCTTTCTTT. The entire variable domain, with the rest obtained from reference TRBV2 and TRBJ1-1, is as follows: EPEVTQTPSHQVTQMGQEVILRCVPISNHLYFYWYRQILGQKVEFLVSFYNNEISEKSEIFDDQFSVERPDGSNFTLKIRSTKLEDSAMYFCASSYSGEAFFGQGTRLTVV.

A few counts support this clone. The CDR3 DNA is TGTGCCAGCAGCCAAACTCTTGCTAGCGGTTCCTACGAGCAGTACTTC. It yields the protein CASSQTLASGSYEQYF. The chain links TRBV4-2 to TRBJ2-7, with 7 positions matching TRBD2. The germline V gene has CDR1 LGHNA and CDR2 YNFKEQ. J gave up 1 base and V 2 bases, and 8 bases lay outside the gene matches. The CDR3 is made up of 16 amino acids.

The chain links TRBV29-1 to TRBJ2-7; tentative D call: TRBD2 (6 bases). Germline CDR1 reads SQVTM; CDR2 reads ANQGSEA. Trimming stripped 4 bases from V and 5 bases from J, with 12 bases between. The CDR3 length is 12 residues. CDR3 bases: TGCAGCGTTGTGGAGGGTTATGACGAGCAGTACTTC. Translation: CSVVEGYDEQYF.

The chain recombines TRBV14 with TRBJ2-7, with 9 bases fitting TRBD1. The trim removed 1 base at V and 7 bases at J, leaving 8 bases unmatched. The germline V gene has CDR1 SGHDN and CDR2 FVKESK. CDR3 length: 15 residues. The CDR3, as DNA: TGTGCCAGCAGCCAAGTTGGGACAGGGCATTTGGAGCAGTACTTC. Its translation: CASSQVGTGHLEQYF.

The chain couples TRBV5-6 to TRBJ2-2, with a possible D match to TRBD2 (6 bases). Trimming took off 0 bases at V and 8 bases at J, with 11 bases between the two ends. Germline V CDR1 and CDR2: SGHDT, YYEEEE. CDR3 length: 14 amino acids. In nucleotides, the CDR3 is TGTGCCAGCAGCTTGGCGGGAGTAGGAGGGGAGCTGTTTTTT. Encoded protein: CASSLAGVGGELFF.

V usage is TRBV7-3 and J usage is TRBJ2-5; 11 nucleotides align to TRBD1. This CDR3 region has 15 residues. Per germline, CDR1 SGHTA and CDR2 FQGTGA. The ends lost 5 bases at V and 3 bases at J; junction bases unmatched: 5. CDR3 coding DNA: TGTGCCAGCAGCCACGGGACAGGGGGTAAAGAGACCCAGTACTTC. Its translation: CASSHGTGGKETQYF.

This clone showed up just once. The chain uses TRBV12-5 and TRBJ2-1, with 7 bases lining up with TRBD2. CDR1 is LGHNT, CDR2 FRNRAP, per germline. CDR3 size: 17 residues. Germline trimming cut 3 bases from V and 1 base from J; bases unmatched to any gene: 9. This CDR3 reads CASGFPGRGLSYNEQFF. In nucleotides, the CDR3 is TGTGCTAGTGGTTTTCCAGGAAGGGGACTATCCTACAATGAGCAGTTCTTC.

The chain employs TRBV6-5 and TRBJ2-7, with D perhaps TRBD1 (6 bases). The CDR3 has 14 amino acids. Germline-derived CDR1 and CDR2 are MNHEY and SVGAGI. With 4 bases removed from V and 1 base from J, the gap between germline ends came to 11 bases. The CDR3 DNA follows: TGTGCCAGCAGTTCTTTGACAGGATCCTACGAGCAGTACTTC. Translated, it gives CASSSLTGSYEQYF.

Only one count was recorded for this clone. The V gene is TRBV11-1, the J gene TRBJ2-7, with D possibly being TRBD2 (5 bases). The CDR3 extends over 13 amino acids. CDR1 is SGHAT, CDR2 FQDESV, per germline (reference sequence). V was trimmed by 6 bases and J by 6 bases, leaving 15 bases between them. The CDR3 sequence is CASSPSFGVEQYF. The DNA for the CDR3 is TGTGCCAGCAGTCCTTCGTTCGGGGTCGAGCAGTACTTC. Filled out from reference TRBV11-1 and TRBJ2-7, the complete variable domain reads EAEVAQSPRYKITEKSQAVAFWCDPISGHATLYWYRQILGQGPELLVQFQDESVVDDSQLPKDRFSAERLKGVDSTLKIQPAELGDSAMYLCASSPSFGVEQYFGPGTRLTVT.

This clone showed up just a few times. J is TRBJ2-5 and V is TRBV7-2; D possibly uses TRBD1 or TRBD2 (5 bases each). Between the trimmed V and J ends, which lost 3 bases and 5 bases, there was a span of 16 bases. Germline-derived CDR1 and CDR2 are SGHTA and FQGNSA. This CDR3 spans 15 amino acids. The CDR3 reads CASSFFPRGGETQYF. DNA for the CDR3: TGTGCCAGCAGCTTTTTTCCCCGGGGCGGGGAGACCCAGTACTTC.

This chain joins TRBV11-1 and TRBJ1-1, with TRBD1 as a possible D gene (6 bases). V lost 6 bases and J 0 bases, leaving 17 bases between the germline ends. Germline values: CDR1 SGHAT, CDR2 FQDESV (reference sequence). This CDR3 has 16 amino acids. The CDR3 here is CASRRTAPGMNTEAFF. The CDR3 DNA reads as TGTGCCAGCAGGCGGACAGCCCCGGGCATGAACACTGAAGCTTTCTTT.

This clone is a singleton in its sample. The chain links TRBV10-3 to TRBJ1-1, with 7 bases identical to TRBD1. Trimming cost V 5 bases and J 0 bases; bases outside gene matches: 3. The CDR3 extends over 14 amino acids. Germline-derived CDR1 and CDR2 are ENHRY and SYGVKD. CDR3 in DNA: TGTGCCATCAGTCGGACAGGCCTGAACACTGAAGCTTTCTTT. Translated, it gives CAISRTGLNTEAFF.

The genes are TRBV19 and TRBJ1-5; unclear D gene. The CDR3 has 16 amino acids. The V end lost 5 bases, the J end lost 1 base, and 15 bases lay between the germline ends. Germline lookup yields CDR1 LNHDA and CDR2 SQIVND (reference sequence). This CDR3 reads CASSLEIRGSNQPQHF. The CDR3 nucleotides are TGTGCCAGTAGTCTGGAGATACGAGGGAGCAATCAGCCCCAGCATTTT.